This note documents a single TCR beta chain sequence. This sample was taken from a study of T cell changes during pregnancy in multiple sclerosis. This CDR3 region has 15 residues. The germline V gene encodes CDR1 PRHDT and CDR2 FYEKMQ (reference sequence). V lost 5 bases, J lost 0 bases, and 7 bases stayed unmatched. Generated by immunoSEQ multiplex PCR, the TCRdb table keeps only in-frame clones and is missing some. The sample records roughly 97,000 clones, less than 95% being singletons. This chain joins TRBV13 and TRBJ2-7; 7 bases map to TRBD2. The sequencing used peripheral blood, collected in the second trimester of pregnancy. The clonotype comes from a female donor in good health, enrolled as a control in a pregnancy study. DNA for the CDR3: TGTGCCAGCAGCCCATGGACTAGGAGCTCCTACGAGCAGTACTTC. Translating it yields CASSPWTRSSYEQYF. Using reference TRBV13 and TRBJ2-7 for the parts outside the CDR3, the full variable domain is AAGVIQSPRHLIKEKRETATLKCYPIPRHDTVYWYQQGPGQDPQFLISFYEKMQSDKGSIPDRFSAQQFSDYHSELNMSSLELGDSALYFCASSPWTRSSYEQYFGPGTRLTVT.